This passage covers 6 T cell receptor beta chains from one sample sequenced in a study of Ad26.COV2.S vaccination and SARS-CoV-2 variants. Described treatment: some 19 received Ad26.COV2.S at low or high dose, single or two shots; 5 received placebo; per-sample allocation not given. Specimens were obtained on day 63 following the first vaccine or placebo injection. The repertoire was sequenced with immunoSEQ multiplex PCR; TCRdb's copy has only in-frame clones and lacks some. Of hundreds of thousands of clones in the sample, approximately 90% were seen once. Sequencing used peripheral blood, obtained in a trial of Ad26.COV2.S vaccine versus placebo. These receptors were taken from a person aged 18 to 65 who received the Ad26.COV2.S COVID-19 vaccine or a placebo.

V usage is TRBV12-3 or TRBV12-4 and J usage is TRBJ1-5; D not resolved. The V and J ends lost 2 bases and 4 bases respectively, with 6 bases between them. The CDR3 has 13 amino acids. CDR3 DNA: TGTGCCAGCAGTTTAAGCGCTAATCAGCCCCAGCATTTT. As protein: CASSLSANQPQHF.

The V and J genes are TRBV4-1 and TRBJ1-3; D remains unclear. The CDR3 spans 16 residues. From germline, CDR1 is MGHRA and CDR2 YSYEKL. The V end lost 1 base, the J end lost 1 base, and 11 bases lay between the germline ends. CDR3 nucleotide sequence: TGCGCCAGCAGCCAAGGCGCCAAGGGTTCTGGAAACACCATATATTTT. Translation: CASSQGAKGSGNTIYF.

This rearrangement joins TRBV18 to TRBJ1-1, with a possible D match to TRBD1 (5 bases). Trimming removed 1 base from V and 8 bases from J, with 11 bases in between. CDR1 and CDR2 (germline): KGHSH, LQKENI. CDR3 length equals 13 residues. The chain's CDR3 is CASSPLSQEEAFF. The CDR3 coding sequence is TGTGCCAGCTCACCACTGTCACAGGAAGAAGCTTTCTTT.

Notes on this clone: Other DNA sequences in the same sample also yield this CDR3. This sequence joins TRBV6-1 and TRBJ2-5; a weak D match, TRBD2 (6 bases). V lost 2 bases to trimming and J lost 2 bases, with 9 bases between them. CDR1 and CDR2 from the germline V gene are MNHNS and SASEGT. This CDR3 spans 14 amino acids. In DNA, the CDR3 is TGTGCCAGCAGTGAAAGCCGGGGGCAAGAGACCCAGTACTTC. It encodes CASSESRGQETQYF.

CDR3 nucleotide sequence: TGTGCCAGCGCCGGACAGGGGGCAAATGAGCAGTTCTTC. Protein product: CASAGQGANEQFF. This rearrangement joins TRBV7-9 to TRBJ2-1, with 11 bases aligning to TRBD1. V dropped 8 bases and J dropped 7; count of bases not matched to a gene: 4. The CDR3 has 13 residues. CDR1 is SEHNR, CDR2 FQNEAQ, per germline (reference sequence).

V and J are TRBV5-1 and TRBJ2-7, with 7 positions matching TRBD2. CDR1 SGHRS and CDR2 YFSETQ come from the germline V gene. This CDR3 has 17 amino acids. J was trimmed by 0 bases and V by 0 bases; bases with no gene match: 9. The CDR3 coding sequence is TGCGCCAGCAGCTTGGCCGGGGTTGCGGGGGTCTCCTACGAGCAGTACTTC. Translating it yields CASSLAGVAGVSYEQYF.